This T cell receptor beta chain originates from a study of cytomegalovirus exposure and HLA in healthy donors. As for the study in general: Findings of an earlier analysis included about 120 million unique TCR beta sequences from 180 million or so T cells. Broader study findings: Within the data, a cluster of highly shared sequence variants was likely a sequencing artifact. There were some public TCRs occurring in many donors, but most TCR sequences were rare. In a later analysis, TCR beta V- and J-gene trimming showed a link to a missense DCLRE1C variant.

The PCR made use of 60 Vbeta and 13 Jbeta primers. Clones were sequenced by immunoSEQ multiplex PCR, and TCRdb holds only the in-frame ones, with some missing. This sample has 110,000 to 150,000 clones, with roughly 82% found just once. CDR3 length: 13 residues. CDR1 is SGHVS and CDR2 is FQNEAQ in the germline V gene. The V end was cut by 3 bases, the J end by 6 bases, with 12 bases between. This clone was recorded a few times. Its antigen remains unidentified. The V call is TRBV7-8, the J call TRBJ2-7, with D uncertain. The clonotype comes from a male donor in good health and CMV-seronegative. Specimen: PBMCs. In DNA, the CDR3 is TGTGCCAGCAGCTTCAACTACTTCCGCGAGCAGTACTTC. It codes for CASSFNYFREQYF.